One and the same sample provided the 15 T cell receptor beta chains below, sequenced in a study of cytomegalovirus exposure and HLA in healthy donors. PCR involved 60 Vbeta and 13 Jbeta primers. Assay used: immunoSEQ multiplex PCR; TCRdb lists only in-frame clones, some missing. This sample carries over 100,000 clones, 82% of them seen once, and the ten largest clones take approximately 8.1%. The sample taken for sequencing was PBMCs. Source of these receptors: a woman aged 45-65 years in good health and CMV-seropositive.

The rearrangement links TRBV28 to TRBJ1-1; D is uncertain. V lost 7 bases and J lost 1, with 16 bases in between. Germline V gene data show CDR1 as MDHEN and CDR2 as SYDVKM. The CDR3 sequence is 15 residues long. In DNA form, the CDR3 reads TGTGCCAGCATTTCACCGGCGGTAGGGAACACTGAAGCTTTCTTT. Amino acid sequence: CASISPAVGNTEAFF.

The chain has TRBV27 and TRBJ2-1; TRBD2 matches at 9 bases. V shed 3 bases and J 2 bases; nucleotides not matched to a gene: 2. CDR1 MNHEY and CDR2 SMNVEV come from the germline V gene (reference sequence). The CDR3 sequence is 15 residues long. The CDR3 DNA is TGTGCCAGCAGTTTGGCGGGAGGGACCTACAATGAGCAGTTCTTC. Its protein product is CASSLAGGTYNEQFF.

The V and J genes are TRBV9 and TRBJ2-4, with TRBD1 matching 7 bases. The junction had 9 bases not matched to a gene; V was cut back by 1 base and J by 8 bases. Germline V gives CDR1 SGDLS, CDR2 YYNGEE. CDR3 length: 15 amino acids. CDR3 residues: CASSVTGAPLDIQYF. The CDR3 DNA follows: TGTGCCAGCAGCGTAACAGGGGCCCCTTTGGACATTCAGTACTTC.

Notes on this clone: The junction shows a germline mismatch at one end, possibly a read error. V gene TRBV7-6 combines with J gene TRBJ2-1; perhaps TRBD2 as D (7 bases). The CDR3 runs to 16 residues. CDR1 is SGHVS, CDR2 FNYEAQ, per germline. The CDR3 sequence is CANSLGGGGWGNEQFF. The CDR3 bases are TGTGCCAACAGCTTAGGAGGCGGGGGCTGGGGGAATGAGCAGTTCTTC.

The rearrangement joins TRBV28 to TRBJ2-1; D is possibly TRBD1 (8 bases). CDR3 length: 17 residues. V lost 3 bases to trimming and J lost 6 bases, with 21 bases between them. CDR1 MDHEN and CDR2 SYDVKM come from the germline V gene. DNA of the CDR3: TGTGCCAGCAGTTTTCCCCGAGGACAGGGAGGGCGCAATGAGCAGTTCTTC. It encodes CASSFPRGQGGRNEQFF.

This clone was detected a few times. Other DNA sequences from this sample encode an identical CDR3 as well. This chain connects TRBV9 to TRBJ1-1, with a weak D call TRBD1 (5 bases). Germline V gene data show CDR1 as SGDLS and CDR2 as YYNGEE. The CDR3 is 13 amino acids. Trimming took off 4 bases at V and 5 bases at J, with 12 bases between the two ends. The CDR3 DNA reads TGTGCCAGCAGCCCCGGGGGAGGAACTGAAGCTTTCTTT. The encoded protein is CASSPGGGTEAFF. The full variable domain, in which reference TRBV9 and TRBJ1-1 provide the parts outside the CDR3, is DSGVTQTPKHLITATGQRVTLRCSPRSGDLSVYWYQQSLDQGLQFLIQYYNGEERAKGNILERFSAQQFPDLHSELNLSSLELGDSALYFCASSPGGGTEAFFGQGTRLTVV.

This clone was seen just once. The chain employs TRBV5-1 and TRBJ2-2; 7 nucleotides line up with TRBD2. The CDR3 sequence is 16 residues long. CDR1 is SGHRS, CDR2 YFSETQ, per germline. The J segment lost 2 bases and the V segment lost 1 base, leaving 5 bases of the junction unmatched. CDR3 sequence: CASSLLAARNTGELFF. CDR3 nucleotide sequence: TGCGCCAGCAGCTTGCTAGCGGCAAGAAACACCGGGGAGCTGTTTTTT.

The chain employs TRBV15 and TRBJ1-1; a possible D gene is TRBD1 (5 bases). Trimming took off 3 bases at V and 2 bases at J, with 10 bases between the two ends. This CDR3 is 14 amino acids long. Looked up from germline, CDR1 is LNHNV and CDR2 is YYDKDF (reference sequence). The CDR3: CATSSYTGNTEAFF. The CDR3 nucleotides are TGTGCCACCAGCAGTTATACAGGTAACACTGAAGCTTTCTTT.

This chain connects TRBV7-4 to TRBJ2-7, with TRBD1 identical over 9 bases. Trimming cost V 1 base and J 4 bases; bases outside gene matches: 8. The CDR3 is 16 residues long. Germline loops: CDR1 SGHVT, CDR2 SQSDAQ. The CDR3 sequence is CASSLDRTGAPYEQYF. The CDR3 DNA is TGTGCCAGCAGCTTAGATCGGACAGGGGCCCCGTACGAGCAGTACTTC.

The V call is TRBV14, the J call TRBJ1-2, with D possibly being TRBD1 (5 bases). CDR3 length equals 15 residues. Germline CDR1 reads SGHDN; CDR2 reads FVKESK. V was shortened by 4 bases and J by 4 bases, with 16 bases between the two germline ends. In nucleotides, the CDR3 is TGTGCCAGCAGCCCCGGGGGGTCTATCGGCTATGGCTACACCTTC. Its protein is CASSPGGSIGYGYTF.

The J gene is TRBJ1-5, the V gene TRBV4-2; 9 positions match TRBD1. From germline, CDR1 is LGHNA and CDR2 YNFKEQ. CDR3 length: 19 residues. Trimming at V came to 0 bases and at J to 3 bases, leaving 12 bases not matched to a gene. This chain's CDR3 is CASSQDRGFNRGPNQPQHF. The CDR3, as DNA: TGTGCCAGCAGCCAAGATCGGGGATTCAACAGGGGGCCCAATCAGCCCCAGCATTTT.

The rearrangement links TRBV28 to TRBJ1-5; 9 bases align to TRBD1. This CDR3 is 15 amino acids long. Germline V gene sequence: CDR1 MDHEN, CDR2 SYDVKM. With 3 bases clipped from V and 2 bases from J, the junction kept 2 bases outside the gene matches. DNA of the CDR3: TGTGCCAGCAGTTTTTGGACAGGGGGCAATCAGCCCCAGCATTTT. It codes for CASSFWTGGNQPQHF.

The V and J genes are TRBV2 and TRBJ2-2, with TRBD1 identical over 10 bases. Germline V gene data show CDR1 as SNHLY and CDR2 as FYNNEI. The trim removed 8 bases at V and 3 bases at J, leaving 6 bases unmatched. This CDR3 is built from 15 residues. The CDR3 DNA sequence: TGTGCCAGCGGGGGACAGGGGATCTACACCGGGGAGCTGTTTTTT. This encodes CASGGQGIYTGELFF. Full variable domain (remainder filled in from reference TRBV2 and TRBJ2-2): EPEVTQTPSHQVTQMGQEVILRCVPISNHLYFYWYRQILGQKVEFLVSFYNNEISEKSEIFDDQFSVERPDGSNFTLKIRSTKLEDSAMYFCASGGQGIYTGELFFGEGSRLTVL.

The chain carries TRBV21-1 and TRBJ2-4; the table's D call of TRBD2 was not tested on the DNA. TRBV21-1 is marked as a pseudogene. This CDR3 is built from 19 residues. The DNA of the CDR3 is TGTGCCAGCAACTCCGGGACTAGCGGGAGTATGCGGGCCAAAAACATTCAGTACTTC. Residues: CASNSGTSGSMRAKNIQYF.

The chain links TRBV10-3 to TRBJ2-5; possibly TRBD2 for D (6 bases). CDR1 is ENHRY and CDR2 is SYGVKD in the germline V gene. V lost 5 bases and J lost 5, with 18 bases in between. The CDR3 consists of 15 residues. CDR3 amino acids: CAISSGPSEGETQYF. For the CDR3, the DNA is TGTGCCATCAGTTCGGGACCCTCGGAGGGTGAGACCCAGTACTTC.